The rows below give T cell receptor beta chains drawn from one sample of a study of OX40 agonist ivuxolimab in advanced cancers. TCRdb keeps only in-frame clones here, not all; method: immunoSEQ multiplex PCR. The top ten clones hold about 4.9% of a sample with roughly 77,000 clones, over 75% of them seen once. Sequenced here: CD4+ or CD8+ T cells sorted from blood, sampled in a trial of the OX40 agonist ivuxolimab. The receptors stem from an adult with an advanced solid tumor such as melanoma, head and neck, liver or kidney cancer. Both conserved end residues are part of each CDR3. The D gene is left open where the match is weak. Some rows mark clone size as missing; the rest say once, few, many or name a class of expanded clone.

j_call,d_call,clone_size,v_call,cdr3_aa,cdr3_nt
TRBJ1-1,TRBD1,NA,TRBV5-4,CASSWGQGVSEAFF,TGTGCCAGCAGCTGGGGACAGGGAGTTTCTGAAGCTTTCTTT
TRBJ2-5,TRBD1,NA,TRBV5-4,CASSLQGAGETQYF,TGTGCCAGCAGTTTGCAGGGGGCTGGGGAGACCCAGTACTTC
TRBJ2-1,NA,NA,TRBV27,CASSFLAELYNEQFF,TGTGCCAGCAGTTTTCTGGCCGAATTGTACAATGAGCAGTTCTTC
TRBJ2-1,TRBD2,NA,TRBV5-1,CASRSGLAGGIEQFF,TGCGCCAGCAGATCCGGACTAGCGGGGGGAATTGAGCAGTTCTTC
TRBJ1-2,TRBD1,NA,TRBV15,CATSRDRQGYGYTF,TGTGCCACCAGCAGAGATAGACAGGGCTATGGCTACACCTTC
TRBJ2-1,TRBD2,NA,TRBV9,CASSVDLAGGLQFF,TGTGCCAGCAGCGTAGACCTAGCGGGAGGGTTGCAGTTCTTC
TRBJ2-5,TRBD2,NA,TRBV19,CAVNSGGIEGTQYF,TGTGCCGTTAATAGCGGGGGAATCGAGGGGACCCAGTACTTC
TRBJ2-1,TRBD2,NA,TRBV6-5,CASSLGTSGSREQFF,TGTGCCAGCAGTCTTGGGACTAGCGGGAGCCGTGAGCAGTTCTTC
TRBJ1-1,TRBD1,NA,TRBV6-5,CASSRTGGLHTEAFF,TGTGCCAGCAGTCGGACAGGGGGCTTGCACACTGAAGCTTTCTTT
TRBJ1-2,NA,NA,TRBV25-1,CASSDVYYGYTF,TGTGCCAGCAGTGACGTCTACTATGGCTACACCTTC
TRBJ1-1,NA,few,TRBV18,CASSPTIAGGVTEAFF,TGTGCCAGCTCACCCACGATCGCTGGGGGGGTCACTGAAGCTTTCTTT
TRBJ1-4,NA,NA,TRBV4-3,CASSQDFRVTNEKLFF,TGCGCCAGCAGCCAAGACTTCAGGGTAACTAATGAAAAACTGTTTTTT
TRBJ2-1,NA,once,TRBV11-3,CASSLDRGYGEQFF,TGTGCCAGCAGCTTAGATCGGGGGTATGGCGAGCAGTTCTTC
TRBJ1-4,NA,NA,TRBV11-2,CASSLGEKLFF,TGTGCCAGCAGCTTAGGTGAAAAACTGTTTTTT
TRBJ1-2,NA,NA,TRBV19,CASSIPGSSLYGYTF,TGTGCCAGTAGTATCCCGGGGAGCAGCCTCTATGGCTACACCTTC
TRBJ1-5,NA,NA,TRBV9,CASSVGGREQPQHF,TGTGCCAGCAGCGTCGGAGGGCGGGAACAGCCCCAGCATTTT
TRBJ2-7,TRBD1,NA,TRBV7-9,CASSLFGQGGEQYF,TGTGCCAGCAGCTTATTCGGACAGGGTGGCGAGCAGTACTTC
TRBJ1-1,NA,NA,TRBV4-1,CASSQSVNTEAFF,TGCGCCAGCAGCCAGTCGGTGAACACTGAAGCTTTCTTT
TRBJ1-1,NA,NA,TRBV29-1,CSVDVGPEAFF,TGCAGCGTTGATGTTGGCCCTGAAGCTTTCTTT
TRBJ1-2,NA,NA,TRBV10-3,CAISESLGGYTF,TGTGCCATCAGTGAGTCGTTAGGTGGCTACACCTTC
TRBJ2-6,TRBD1,few,TRBV18,CASSPLPGQDSSGANVLTF,TGTGCCAGCTCACCCTTACCGGGACAGGACAGCTCTGGGGCCAACGTCCTGACTTTC
TRBJ2-3,NA,NA,TRBV4-2,CASSQDSAFDFTDTQYF,TGTGCCAGCAGCCAAGATTCAGCGTTCGACTTCACAGATACGCAGTATTTT
TRBJ1-2,NA,NA,TRBV11-3,CASSLSPDIYGYTF,TGTGCCAGCAGCTTATCGCCGGACATCTATGGCTACACCTTC
TRBJ2-2,NA,NA,TRBV19,CASSPLQGTGELFF,TGTGCCAGTAGCCCTCTACAGGGAACCGGGGAGCTGTTTTTT
TRBJ2-3,TRBD2,NA,TRBV7-3,CASSPRGVPSTDTQYF,TGTGCCAGCAGCCCCCGGGGGGTTCCCAGCACAGATACGCAGTATTTT
TRBJ1-1,NA,once,TRBV5-6,CASSLTGTEAFF,TGTGCCAGCAGCTTGACAGGGACTGAAGCTTTCTTT
TRBJ2-3,NA,NA,TRBV9,CASSVNPTLGAGGTDTQYF,TGTGCCAGCAGCGTAAACCCCACGCTAGGGGCAGGGGGCACAGATACGCAGTATTTT
TRBJ2-1,TRBD2,NA,TRBV30,CAWSVQTGTSRSHEQFF,TGTGCCTGGAGTGTGCAGACCGGGACTAGCCGTTCTCATGAGCAGTTCTTC
TRBJ1-1,NA,NA,TRBV4-1,CASSRPMGRAEAFF,TGCGCCAGCAGCCGCCCCATGGGGAGGGCTGAAGCTTTCTTT
TRBJ2-7,TRBD2,NA,TRBV25-1,CASSGGSEQYF,TGTGCCAGCTCCGGGGGGAGCGAGCAGTACTTC
TRBJ2-3,NA,NA,TRBV15,CATREMAGNTDTQYF,TGTGCCACCAGAGAGATGGCGGGGAACACAGATACGCAGTATTTT
TRBJ2-1,TRBD2,NA,TRBV11-2,CASSLVASGGWDEQFF,TGTGCCAGCAGCTTAGTTGCTAGCGGGGGGTGGGATGAGCAGTTCTTC
TRBJ1-6,NA,NA,TRBV2,CASAREQRISPLHF,TGTGCCAGCGCCCGGGAACAGAGGATTTCACCCCTCCACTTT
TRBJ2-5,TRBD2,NA,TRBV10-1,CASSGGGLGETQYF,TGCGCCAGCAGTGGGGGGGGACTGGGAGAGACCCAGTACTTC
TRBJ1-1,NA,NA,TRBV4-2,CASSPAGIGGEAFF,TGTGCCAGCAGCCCAGCGGGTATTGGGGGAGAGGCTTTCTTT
TRBJ1-5,NA,few,TRBV2,CASSQQAQPQHF,TGTGCCAGCAGCCAACAAGCTCAGCCCCAGCATTTT
TRBJ2-5,TRBD1,NA,TRBV19,CASSTGGADQETQYF,TGTGCCAGTAGTACAGGGGGCGCGGACCAAGAGACCCAGTACTTC
TRBJ1-6,NA,NA,TRBV5-1,CASSPDKSGSPLHF,TGCGCCAGCAGCCCGGACAAAAGCGGGTCACCCCTCCACTTT
TRBJ2-3,TRBD2,once,TRBV7-3,CASSHGGKDTQYF,TGTGCCAGCAGCCACGGGGGGAAAGATACGCAGTATTTT
TRBJ1-1,NA,NA,TRBV19,CASSTRGGTNTEAFF,TGTGCCAGTAGTACTAGGGGTGGGACGAACACTGAAGCTTTCTTT
TRBJ2-3,TRBD2,NA,TRBV15,CATSRERGGPPDTQYF,TGTGCCACCAGCAGAGAGCGGGGGGGGCCCCCAGATACGCAGTATTTT
TRBJ1-1,NA,NA,TRBV11-2,CASSLTVRTEAFF,TGTGCCAGCAGCTTGACAGTTCGGACTGAAGCTTTCTTT
TRBJ2-5,NA,NA,TRBV2,CASSAGHQETQYF,TGTGCCAGCAGTGCCGGTCACCAAGAGACCCAGTACTTC
TRBJ2-4,NA,NA,TRBV11-3,CASSPTDILGKNIQYF,TGTGCCAGCAGCCCAACGGACATTTTAGGCAAAAACATTCAGTACTTC
TRBJ1-1,NA,NA,TRBV11-2,CASSSSRGGTEAFF,TGTGCCAGCAGCTCTTCCCGGGGGGGGACTGAAGCTTTCTTT
TRBJ1-1,NA,NA,TRBV7-8,CASSLGGLVNTEAFF,TGTGCCAGCAGCTTAGGAGGTCTGGTGAACACTGAAGCTTTCTTT